A selection of T cell receptor beta chains follows, all from one sample in a study of blood T cells in healthy people across ages. MiXCR, run by TCRdb on the 5' RACE reads, gives a single entry per CDR3 protein. The data show about 630,000 distinct CDR3 sequences, around 21% seen once. The sequencing sample was made of blood. The receptors stem from a man aged 65-85 years in good health. Each CDR3 is given with its conserved first and last residue. The D gene is left open where the match is weak. Size is stated for part of the rows, as once, few or many counts, or as a class when the clone is expanded.

TRBV28	-	TRBJ2-5	-	TGTGCCAGCACCCCGATTGGGGACATCCAAGAGACCCAGTACTTC	CASTPIGDIQETQYF
TRBV4-3	few	TRBJ2-5	-	TGCGCCAGCAGCAAGGGGGGGGGTCAAGAGACCCAGTACTTC	CASSKGGGQETQYF
TRBV6-6	few	TRBJ2-7	TRBD1	TGTGCCAGTCACGGGACAGGCTCCTACGAGCAGTACTTC	CASHGTGSYEQYF
TRBV25-1	many	TRBJ2-7	-	TGTGCCAGCAGTGTGGAGACAGGTTCCTACGAGCAGTACTTC	CASSVETGSYEQYF
TRBV11-2	few	TRBJ1-5	-	TGTGCCAGCAGCACTGCCAGCAATCAGCCCCAGCATTTT	CASSTASNQPQHF
TRBV10-1	few	TRBJ2-1	-	TGCGCCACCCAGGGTTTATTGGACAATGAGCAGTTCTTC	CATQGLLDNEQFF
TRBV20-1	few	TRBJ2-1	-	TGCAGTGCTAGAGACTATCGGAGGGGAAATGAGCAGTTCTTC	CSARDYRRGNEQFF
TRBV28	-	TRBJ2-4	-	TGTGCCAGCAGTTTTCAGTCTCTAGCCAAAAACATTCAGTACTTC	CASSFQSLAKNIQYF
TRBV6-1	few	TRBJ2-3	-	TGTGCCAGCAGTGCCGAGGGACTCACAGATACGCAGTATTTT	CASSAEGLTDTQYF
TRBV20-1	few	TRBJ2-1	-	TGCAGTGCTAGACTTCCCTTTCTCCTGTTCAATGAGCAGTTCTTC	CSARLPFLLFNEQFF
TRBV18	once	TRBJ1-4	-	TGTGCCAGCTCACCACAGGACACTGAAAAACTGTTTTTT	CASSPQDTEKLFF
TRBV7-8	-	TRBJ2-5	-	TGTGCCAGCAGCTTAGAGGACGGAGCGTACCAAGAGACCCAGTACTTC	CASSLEDGAYQETQYF
TRBV5-5	few	TRBJ2-7	TRBD1	TGTGCCAGCAGCTTAGGTGGACAGGGATTCTACGAGCAGTACTTC	CASSLGGQGFYEQYF
TRBV6-1	-	TRBJ2-1	-	TGTGCCAGCAGGGCAGTTGTATACAATGAGCAGTTCTTC	CASRAVVYNEQFF
TRBV12-3/TRBV12-4	few	TRBJ2-5	-	TGTGCCAGCAGTTTAACACACCAAGAGACCCAGTACTTC	CASSLTHQETQYF
TRBV13	-	TRBJ1-3	TRBD1	TGTGCCAGCAGCTACCAACCAACAGGGGCTGGAAACACCATATATTTT	CASSYQPTGAGNTIYF
TRBV7-2	few	TRBJ2-7	-	TGTGCCAGCAGCTTACCCCGGGGAAGAGGCTACGAGCAGTACTTC	CASSLPRGRGYEQYF
TRBV4-3	-	TRBJ2-2	TRBD1	TGCGCCAGCAGCCAAGACAACAGGGGTACCGGGGAGCTGTTTTTT	CASSQDNRGTGELFF
TRBV11-2	few	TRBJ2-3	-	TGTGCCAGCAGCCCCCAAGGCGGCACAGATACGCAGTATTTT	CASSPQGGTDTQYF
TRBV3-1	-	TRBJ2-3	-	TGTGCCAGCAGCCAAGATGGGGCCTTCACAGATACGCAGTATTTT	CASSQDGAFTDTQYF
TRBV2	-	TRBJ2-7	-	TGTGCCAGCAGTAACCTCAGCTACGAGCAGTACTTC	CASSNLSYEQYF
TRBV24-1	few	TRBJ2-2	-	TGTGCCACCAGTGTCCTTGGCACCGCGGAGCTGTTTTTT	CATSVLGTAELFF
TRBV4-3	-	TRBJ2-1	-	TGCGCCAGCAGCCAAGATCCGGCCAGAAACAATGAGCAGTTCTTC	CASSQDPARNNEQFF